A single sample gave rise to the 10 T cell receptor beta chains below, sequenced in a study of blood T cell repertoires in COVID-19. Clones were read by immunoSEQ multiplex PCR, and TCRdb kept only the in-frame ones, dropping some. In the table there are about 280,000 clones, approximately 85% of which are singletons. Sequencing was carried out using peripheral blood. The receptors come from a man between 45 and 60 years old with active or convalescent COVID-19.

The chain uses TRBV29-1 and TRBJ1-1; D possibly corresponds to TRBD1 (5 bases). CDR1 is SQVTM and CDR2 is ANQGSEA in the germline V gene. Between the trimmed V and J ends, which lost 5 bases and 5 bases, there was a span of 18 bases. The CDR3 has 14 residues. This chain's CDR3 is CSVLGPLGGTEAFF. The CDR3 DNA reads TGCAGCGTTTTGGGGCCCCTCGGAGGGACTGAAGCTTTCTTT.

In its sample, this clone was seen once. The rearrangement links TRBV18 to TRBJ2-3, with D perhaps matching TRBD2 (6 bases). In germline, CDR1 is KGHSH, CDR2 LQKENI. Trimming took 3 bases from V and 6 from J, leaving 16 bases between them. This CDR3 has 15 residues. The CDR3 nucleotides are TGTGCCAGCTCACCCGGGACTGTGAAGGTTGATACGCAGTATTTT. Amino acids: CASSPGTVKVDTQYF. The full variable domain, in which reference TRBV18 and TRBJ2-3 provide the parts outside the CDR3, is NAGVMQNPRHLVRRRGQEARLRCSPMKGHSHVYWYRQLPEEGLKFMVYLQKENIIDESGMPKERFSAEFPKEGPSILRIQQVVRGDSAAYFCASSPGTVKVDTQYFGPGTRLTVL.

The chain links TRBV3-1 (or the pseudogene TRBV3-2) to TRBJ2-3, with D tentatively TRBD1 (5 bases). The germline CDR1 and CDR2 sequences are LGHDT and YNNKEL (reference sequence). The CDR3 sequence is 17 residues long. V was pared by 7 bases and J by 2 bases, with 22 bases between. The CDR3 DNA reads as TGTGCCAGCACCCCTGGGGCGACTTTTCCTAACACAGATACGCAGTATTTT. This encodes CASTPGATFPNTDTQYF.

This chain connects TRBV10-3 to TRBJ1-1; D gene ambiguous. Germline values: CDR1 ENHRY, CDR2 SYGVKD. The CDR3 is 14 amino acids. V lost 6 bases and J 1 base, leaving 12 bases between the germline ends. DNA of the CDR3: TGTGCCATCAGGGAGGGCAGATCGAACACTGAAGCTTTCTTT. This gives the protein CAIREGRSNTEAFF.

V gene TRBV7-9 combines with J gene TRBJ1-1; D is undetermined. Trimming took off 4 bases at V and 5 bases at J, with 14 bases between the two ends. Germline values: CDR1 SEHNR, CDR2 FQNEAQ (reference sequence). There are 14 residues in the CDR3. DNA of the CDR3: TGTGCCAGCAGCTCGGCCCTCCTCGGGACTGAAGCTTTCTTT. Its protein product is CASSSALLGTEAFF.

This clone was seen a few times. The chain has TRBV2 and TRBJ1-1; 9 bases agree with TRBD1. The CDR3 extends over 14 amino acids. The V and J ends lost 5 bases and 2 bases, in that order; junction bases with no gene match: 3. Germline CDR1 and CDR2: SNHLY and FYNNEI. CDR3 sequence: CASSNRGLNTEAFF. CDR3 in DNA: TGTGCCAGCAGTAACAGGGGGCTCAACACTGAAGCTTTCTTT. Based on the CDR3 plus reference TRBV2 and TRBJ1-1, the full variable domain is EPEVTQTPSHQVTQMGQEVILRCVPISNHLYFYWYRQILGQKVEFLVSFYNNEISEKSEIFDDQFSVERPDGSNFTLKIRSTKLEDSAMYFCASSNRGLNTEAFFGQGTRLTVV.

The chain links TRBV28 to TRBJ1-2, with 8 bases lining up with TRBD1. There are 18 residues in the CDR3. Germline lookup yields CDR1 MDHEN and CDR2 SYDVKM. Germline trimming cut 4 bases from V and 7 bases from J; bases unmatched to any gene: 20. CDR3 nucleotides: TGTGCCAGCAGTTCCCGACAGGGGACGCTCAAAAGAAGGAGTGGCTACACCTTC. Translated: CASSSRQGTLKRRSGYTF.

The chain uses TRBV10-3 and TRBJ2-2, with D maybe TRBD2 (7 bases). With 4 bases removed from V and 6 bases from J, the gap between germline ends came to 18 bases. The CDR3 is 16 amino acids. The germline CDR1 and CDR2 sequences are ENHRY and SYGVKD. CDR3 residues: CAISGNGGPRAGELFF. CDR3 DNA: TGTGCCATCAGTGGTAACGGGGGGCCTCGGGCCGGGGAGCTGTTTTTT.

A single count supports this clone. The chain couples TRBV4-2 to TRBJ1-2; tentatively, D is TRBD1 (5 bases). There are 14 residues in the CDR3. The germline V gene encodes CDR1 LGHNA and CDR2 YNFKEQ. V dropped 0 bases and J dropped 8 bases, with 13 bases sitting between them. The CDR3 here is CASSQDGQGFGYTF. The CDR3 DNA sequence: TGTGCCAGCAGCCAAGATGGGCAGGGTTTCGGCTACACCTTC.

CDR3 sequence (DNA): TGCAGCGTTGATGGGGCCCTCGACTATGGCTACACCTTC. Residues: CSVDGALDYGYTF. The chain carries TRBV29-1 and TRBJ1-2; the D gene is possibly TRBD1 (5 bases). The germline V gene has CDR1 SQVTM and CDR2 ANQGSEA. V was pared by 3 bases and J by 3 bases, with 11 bases between. CDR3 size: 13 residues.